The T cell receptor (beta chain) under discussion was sequenced for a study of T-cell reconstitution after alpha-beta-depleted transplantation in children (dated by TCRdb to 2016 to 2017). Regarding the complete study: T-cell immune reconstitution after TCRalphabeta/CD19-depleted allogeneic hematopoietic cell transplantation in children was quantitatively tracked in the study by means of TCR repertoire profiling.

Trimming at the junction amounts to 0 bases on V and 0 bases on J, and the germline ends lie 12 bases apart. For CDR1 and CDR2, the germline V gene (reference sequence) lists SEHNR and FQNEAQ. Including the terminal cysteine and phenylalanine, the CDR3 comprises 17 residues. The kept DNA is CDR3 alone, 51 bases in frame from the first base. Library preparation employed PCR. The instrument was an Illumina HiSeq 2500. TCR library preparation used molecular barcoding, with unique molecular identifiers applied to normalize quantification of the TCRbeta repertoire. TCRdb handled the public reads itself, with Q25 trimming in fastp and clone calling in MiXCR, and kept productive beta chains. A single entry per CDR3 protein holds the most common genes and DNA from its merged rows. The sample contains around 380,000 distinct CDR3 sequences, approximately 10% of them found a single time. 4.5% to 6.5% of the sample comes from the top ten.

This clonotype was seen more than once but under ten times. Its target antigen remains unknown. No much larger clone is present one base from it, and per-base qualities are unavailable. The clonotype was recovered from a human donor who donated a stem cell graft to a child with acute myeloid leukemia. Sequences were derived from PBMCs from the stem cell graft donor, sampled from the stem cell graft. In this chain, TRBV7-9 is recombined with TRBJ2-4; matching of 5 bases hints at TRBD2 as the D gene. The nucleotide sequence is given as TGTGCCAGCAGCTTAGCGGCGGAGGCCATAGCCAAAAACATTCAGTACTTC. Its protein reads: CASSLAAEAIAKNIQYF.